Listed below are T cell receptor beta chains from one sample, sequenced in a study of T cell repertoires in cytomegalovirus infection. In TCRdb, the reads were re-called with MiXCR into one record per CDR3 protein. The sample comprises 310,000 or so distinct CDR3 sequences, approximately 8.9% of which are singletons, and around 2.4% rests with the top ten. The sequencing input was PBMCs. Every receptor here comes from a human donor in good health (CMV status not recorded). Some clones in this sample may be carry-over from other donors' samples. Both conserved end residues are part of each CDR3.

TRBJ2-3 | TRBV15 | CATSRVPAAPDTQYF
TRBJ1-5 | TRBV19 | CASSTIGLSNQPQHF
TRBJ1-1 | TRBV19 | CASGHTNTEAFF
TRBJ2-5 | TRBV7-2 | CASSLTGTGAETQYF
TRBJ2-1 | TRBV12-3/TRBV12-4 | CASSPGPGGNEQFF
TRBJ1-2 | TRBV29-1 | CSVDHPPGYTF
TRBJ1-5 | TRBV7-8 | CASRPGTGSQPQHF
TRBJ1-2 | TRBV27 | CASSPSPGQTNYGYTF
TRBJ2-1 | TRBV7-2 | CASSAWGNEQFF
TRBJ2-2 | TRBV7-6 | CASSFPQGWEPGELFF
TRBJ1-1 | TRBV29-1 | CSLRRGRENTEAFF
TRBJ2-3 | TRBV5-1 | CASSLTQDARNSDTQYF
TRBJ2-5 | TRBV7-3 | CASSRTGAGGETQYF
TRBJ2-1 | TRBV7-6 | CASSLIPSGPSRGDEQFF
TRBJ1-2 | TRBV28 | CASSTGSLARTF
TRBJ2-2 | TRBV10-3 | CALQGKTGELFF
TRBJ2-2 | TRBV20-1 | CSARDTGIFPWLFF
TRBJ2-5 | TRBV20-1 | CSARGKETQYF
TRBJ2-5 | TRBV10-3 | CAISEDSRTQYF
TRBJ2-2 | TRBV19 | CASSILGVATTGELFF
TRBJ1-4 | TRBV15 | CATSRDIQGHEKLFF
TRBJ2-1 | TRBV7-8 | CASSLASRGRVNEQFF
TRBJ1-2 | TRBV10-2 | CASVGGDDYGYTF
TRBJ1-5 | TRBV20-1 | CSARELAGTGGSSSQPQHF
TRBJ2-1 | TRBV7-2 | CASSHSGTGGYNEQFF
TRBJ1-1 | TRBV20-1 | CSARLGVTEAFF
TRBJ1-1 | TRBV20-1 | CSAQPGTPAGEAFF
TRBJ1-3 | TRBV27 | CASRAGQTIYF
TRBJ2-5 | TRBV4-3 | CASSQAQRETQYF
TRBJ2-1 | TRBV12-3/TRBV12-4 | CASSGAGKFFNEQFF
TRBJ2-1 | TRBV20-1 | CSARDPSGVYNEQFF
TRBJ2-5 | TRBV27 | CASSLGWVSQETQYF
TRBJ1-4 | TRBV7-9 | CASSLDGTTNEKLFF
TRBJ2-7 | TRBV2 | CASHRDSIYEQYF
TRBJ2-5 | TRBV7-3 | CASSLLGGGGYQETQYF
TRBJ2-3 | TRBV4-1 | CASSQVGLATDTQYF
TRBJ2-1 | TRBV24-1 | CATSAGREQFF
TRBJ2-3 | TRBV5-5 | CASSLDLAGGNTQYF
TRBJ1-1 | TRBV6-2/TRBV6-3 | CASSYARGAGDTEAFF
TRBJ1-1 | TRBV7-9 | CASSSGGIGTEAFF
TRBJ2-2 | TRBV23-1 | CASSLWDCANTGELFF
TRBJ2-2 | TRBV4-2 | CASSYETTSGELFF
TRBJ2-3 | TRBV7-2 | CASSLEAGGEYF
TRBJ2-1 | TRBV5-5 | CASILPKVEQFF
TRBJ2-1 | TRBV10-3 | CAITRDRTLNEQFF
TRBJ2-1 | TRBV20-1 | CSASASWDTQNNEQFF
TRBJ1-1 | TRBV7-2 | CASSPRRGAGNTEAFF
TRBJ2-3 | TRBV7-2 | CASSLELAGATDTQYF
TRBJ2-1 | TRBV3-1 | CASSPIRGSGEQFF
TRBJ1-5 | TRBV19 | CASSRYPAPQHF
TRBJ1-1 | TRBV19 | CASSPGGKVIEAFF
TRBJ2-6 | TRBV5-1 | CASSLASGPGANVLTF
TRBJ1-1 | TRBV5-4 | CASSSADFGNRGGGTEAFF
TRBJ2-5 | TRBV19 | CASSIQAQETQYF
TRBJ1-5 | TRBV28 | CASSYFSNQPQHF
TRBJ2-7 | TRBV6-5 | CASSYSKQLSYEQYF
TRBJ1-6 | TRBV4-3 | CASSQEYRSSYNSPLHF
TRBJ1-1 | TRBV2 | CASQRPGMNTEAFF